The T cell receptor (beta chain) under discussion was sequenced for a study of shared clonotypes between healthy human individuals. For the study at large: Donors were a couple of women and three men aged 18 to 49. Regarding the study as a whole: Shared clonotypes across all four donors exceeded non-shared ones in generation probability. Even with large depth, rarefaction showed that sorted-subset sequencing was incomplete.

The CDR3 has 15 amino acids. The germline V gene encodes CDR1 SGHRS and CDR2 YFSETQ. The V end lost 2 bases, the J end lost 0 bases, and 10 bases lay between the germline ends. Clones were sequenced by immunoSEQ multiplex PCR, and TCRdb holds only the in-frame ones, with some missing. The table records about 690,000 clones, about 90% of them present only once. Worth noting for this clone: The antigen is undetermined.

The source material was memory CD8+ T cells from PBMCs. Subset meaning: CD45RO+ cells pooled with CCR7-negative TemRA cells. V usage is TRBV5-1 and J usage is TRBJ2-3; D not certain. This TCR was sampled from a man between 18 and 35 years old in good health. Some clones in this sample may be carry-over from other donors' samples. For the CDR3, the DNA is TGCGCCAGCAGCTTTGACGGAACTAGCACAGATACGCAGTATTTT. This translates into CASSFDGTSTDTQYF.